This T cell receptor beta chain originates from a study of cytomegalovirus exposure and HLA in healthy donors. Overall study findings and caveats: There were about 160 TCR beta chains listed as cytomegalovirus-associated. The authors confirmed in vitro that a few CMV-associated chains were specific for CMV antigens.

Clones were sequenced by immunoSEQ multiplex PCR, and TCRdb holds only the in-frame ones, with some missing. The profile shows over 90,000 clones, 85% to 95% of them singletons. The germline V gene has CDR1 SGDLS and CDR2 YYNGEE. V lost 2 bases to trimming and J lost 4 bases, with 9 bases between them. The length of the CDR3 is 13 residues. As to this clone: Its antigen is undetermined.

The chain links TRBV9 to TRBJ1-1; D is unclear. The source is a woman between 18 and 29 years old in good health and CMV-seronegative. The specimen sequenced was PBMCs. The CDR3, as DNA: TGTGCCAGCAGCGTTTGGAGAGGCACTGAAGCTTTCTTT. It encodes CASSVWRGTEAFF.